This T cell receptor (beta chain) was documented in a study of breast tumors, draining lymph nodes, adjacent tissues. Broader study findings: Tumors had less TCR diversity than lymph nodes, more than nontumor tissue. Most tumor T cells seemingly derive from lymph node, then expand in tumor. Luminal-like breast cancer showed significantly higher tumor–nontumor repertoire similarity than basal-like.

TCRdb itself ran the multiplex PCR reads through MiXCR, one entry per CDR3 protein. The sample contains some 130,000 distinct CDR3 sequences, 21% of which appear only once. The lymph nodes were axillary draining lymph nodes from breast cancer patients. Germline assignment: CDR1 LNHDA and CDR2 SQIVND (reference sequence). There are 13 residues in the CDR3. On this clonotype itself: What it binds is unknown. A much larger clone differs by one base, so this may be a read error.

The genes are TRBV19 and TRBJ2-1; D is uncertain. Sequencing was performed on axillary lymph node tissue. The receptor comes from a female donor with breast cancer. Some clones in this sample may be carry-over from other donors' samples. Written as DNA, the CDR3 is TGTGCCAGTGGTATAGTGGGTATTAATGAGCAGTTCTTC. Translated, it gives CASGIVGINEQFF.